The 22 T cell receptor beta chains reported below all come from one sample, sequenced in a study of T cell responses to AZD1222 COVID-19 vaccine. Sequenced by immunoSEQ multiplex PCR; TCRdb stores in-frame clones only, minus some. This repertoire shows under 150,000 clones, over 80% found once; its top ten account for 0.85% to 1.3%. Sequenced here: peripheral blood, sampled on day 0 of AZD1222 vaccination. Every receptor here comes from an adult in good health.

The gene calls are TRBV7-8 and TRBJ1-2, with D possibly matching TRBD1 (5 bases). Germline assignment: CDR1 SGHVS and CDR2 FQNEAQ. The length of the CDR3 is 14 residues. V was cut by 1 base and J by 4 bases, with 10 bases left in between. The CDR3 sequence: CASSLEGGTYGYTF. The DNA of the CDR3 is TGTGCCAGCAGCTTAGAGGGAGGGACCTATGGCTACACCTTC.

This chain links TRBV7-2 with TRBJ2-7; D not certain. CDR1 is SGHTA, CDR2 FQGNSA, per germline. CDR3 size: 15 residues. The V and J ends lost 2 bases and 0 bases respectively, with 11 bases between them. CDR3 in amino acids: CASSLQATFSYEQYF. The CDR3 nucleotides are TGTGCCAGCAGCTTACAGGCGACTTTCTCCTACGAGCAGTACTTC.

The J gene is TRBJ2-1, the V gene TRBV19; maybe TRBD2 (5 bases). Trimming took 3 bases from V and 10 from J, leaving 22 bases between them. This CDR3 spans 16 amino acids. Germline V gene data show CDR1 as LNHDA and CDR2 as SQIVND (reference sequence). CDR3 bases: TGTGCCAGTAGTATGGCAAGCGGAACCTCGAAGAAGGAGCAGTTCTTC. Residues: CASSMASGTSKKEQFF.

J is TRBJ2-1 and V is TRBV7-8; D not certain. In germline, CDR1 is SGHVS, CDR2 FQNEAQ. CDR3 length: 14 amino acids. V shed 4 bases and J shed 0 bases, with 7 bases lying between them. The CDR3 sequence is CASSSAGSYNEQFF. CDR3 DNA: TGTGCCAGCAGCTCCGCCGGCTCCTACAATGAGCAGTTCTTC. Full variable domain (missing parts from reference TRBV7-8 and TRBJ2-1): GAGVSQSPRYKVAKRGQDVALRCDPISGHVSLFWYQQALGQGPEFLTYFQNEAQLDKSGLPSDRFFAERPEGSVSTLKIQRTQQEDSAVYLCASSSAGSYNEQFFGPGTRLTVL.

V usage is TRBV5-1 and J usage is TRBJ2-1; 15 bases agree with TRBD2. Germline assignment: CDR1 SGHRS and CDR2 YFSETQ. This CDR3 region has 14 residues. Trimming cost V 7 bases and J 10 bases; bases outside gene matches: 6. Written as DNA, the CDR3 is TGCGCCAGCCACGGGACTAGCGGGAGGTGGGAGCAGTTCTTC. This encodes CASHGTSGRWEQFF.

This chain uses TRBV2 with TRBJ1-5; D gene ambiguous. The CDR3 loop spans 14 amino acids. V was clipped by 0 bases and J by 15 bases, with 18 bases between them. From germline, CDR1 is SNHLY and CDR2 FYNNEI. CDR3 nucleotides: TGTGCCAGCAGTGAAGCGCTTTGGCAGTCCATCGGGCATTTT. Protein product: CASSEALWQSIGHF. Looking up the rest from reference TRBV2 and TRBJ1-5 gives the full variable domain: EPEVTQTPSHQVTQMGQEVILRCVPISNHLYFYWYRQILGQKVEFLVSFYNNEISEKSEIFDDQFSVERPDGSNFTLKIRSTKLEDSAMYFCASSEALWQSIGHFGDGTRLSIL.

The chain couples TRBV28 to TRBJ1-1, with a weak D call TRBD1 (6 bases). V was pared by 6 bases and J by 2 bases, with 10 bases between. The germline V gene encodes CDR1 MDHEN and CDR2 SYDVKM. The CDR3 runs to 13 residues. CDR3 amino acids: CASRTQGNTEAFF. In nucleotides, the CDR3 is TGTGCCAGCAGGACACAGGGAAACACTGAAGCTTTCTTT.

The sample holds a few counts of this clone. The chain carries TRBV5-1 and TRBJ2-5; 9 nucleotides line up with TRBD2. J gave up 5 bases and V 4 bases, and 9 bases lay outside the gene matches. Germline values: CDR1 SGHRS, CDR2 YFSETQ. The CDR3 is 15 amino acids. DNA for the CDR3: TGCGCCAGCAGCGCCGGGACTAGCAGCCGGGAGACCCAGTACTTC. It encodes CASSAGTSSRETQYF.

The V gene is TRBV6-6, the J gene TRBJ2-1, with 10 bases fitting TRBD1. Germline CDR1 is MNHNY and CDR2 is SVGAGI (reference sequence). The V gene end was trimmed by 11 bases and the J gene end by 3 bases; junction bases not matched to a gene: 10. This CDR3 has 15 residues. CDR3 nucleotides: TGTGCCGTTGAAAGGGGACAGGGGTTCTACAATGAGCAGTTCTTC. Translated: CAVERGQGFYNEQFF.

The count of this clone is one. This chain joins TRBV7-8 and TRBJ2-7; tentative D call: TRBD1 (9 bases). The CDR3 is 16 amino acids. The germline V gene encodes CDR1 SGHVS and CDR2 FQNEAQ. V gave up 5 bases and J gave up 6 bases, with 23 bases separating them. As DNA, the CDR3 is TGTGCCAGCAGCCACAGGGGGCAAGCGGGAGCGGGCGAGCAGTACTTC. The encoded protein is CASSHRGQAGAGEQYF.

The chain carries TRBV29-1 and TRBJ2-7; 9 positions match TRBD1. From germline, CDR1 is SQVTM and CDR2 ANQGSEA. The length of the CDR3 is 13 residues. J was trimmed by 3 bases and V by 5 bases; bases with no gene match: 5. The DNA for the CDR3 is TGCAGCGTTCGGACAGGGGCTCTCTACGAGCAGTACTTC. Translating it yields CSVRTGALYEQYF.

The chain links TRBV30 to TRBJ1-5; tentative D call: TRBD1 (5 bases). CDR3 size: 14 residues. V was pared by 3 bases and J by 2 bases, with 11 bases between. Germline CDR1 reads GTSNPN; CDR2 reads SVGIG (reference sequence). DNA for the CDR3: TGTGCCTGGAGGAGGGGTGAAGGCAATCAGCCCCAGCATTTT. It translates to CAWRRGEGNQPQHF.

The V gene is TRBV2, the J gene TRBJ2-1; D is possibly TRBD2 (6 bases). Germline V gene sequence: CDR1 SNHLY, CDR2 FYNNEI. Trimming took off 7 bases at V and 4 bases at J, with 11 bases between the two ends. The CDR3 runs 13 residues. CDR3 coding DNA: TGTGCCAGCACGCCGGGGGAATACAATGAGCAGTTCTTC. Its protein is CASTPGEYNEQFF.

The rearrangement links TRBV2 to TRBJ1-6; maybe TRBD1 (6 bases). This CDR3 spans 17 amino acids. Germline CDR1 is SNHLY and CDR2 is FYNNEI. Trimming stripped 3 bases from V and 2 bases from J, with 14 bases between. CDR3 protein: CASSDQGIVTYNSPLHF. CDR3 DNA: TGTGCCAGCAGTGACCAGGGGATCGTCACCTATAATTCACCCCTCCACTTT.

The rearrangement links TRBV5-1 to TRBJ2-5, with 14 bases lining up with TRBD2. CDR1 and CDR2 from the germline V gene are SGHRS and YFSETQ. V lost 4 bases and J lost 5; bases outside the gene matches: 7. The CDR3 length is 16 residues. The CDR3 sequence is CASSPGTSGSGETQYF. For the CDR3, the DNA is TGCGCCAGCAGCCCCGGGACTAGCGGGAGTGGGGAGACCCAGTACTTC.

V is TRBV20-1 and J is TRBJ1-1, with D possibly being TRBD1 (6 bases). Germline CDR1 DFQATT, CDR2 SNEGSKA (reference sequence). Trimming removed 3 bases at V and 3 bases at J, with 11 bases between. This CDR3 comprises 13 residues. CDR3 loop: CSASWGADTEAFF. Here the CDR3 DNA reads TGCAGTGCTAGTTGGGGGGCGGACACTGAAGCTTTCTTT.

The rearrangement uses TRBV12-3 or TRBV12-4 and TRBJ2-7, with D hard to call. The CDR3 consists of 13 residues. V dropped 5 bases and J dropped 2 bases, with 10 bases sitting between them. The CDR3 spells CASSLPGAYEQYF. Written as DNA, the CDR3 is TGTGCCAGCAGTCTCCCAGGAGCCTACGAGCAGTACTTC.

This clone is a singleton in its sample. V gene TRBV6-5 combines with J gene TRBJ1-2, with a weak D call TRBD1 (5 bases). Germline V gives CDR1 MNHEY, CDR2 SVGAGI. This CDR3 has 14 residues. V was shortened by 5 bases and J by 8 bases, with 18 bases between the two germline ends. CDR3 bases: TGTGCCAGCAGTCCGCGAAGGAGCAGGGCCGGCTACACCTTC. It specifies CASSPRRSRAGYTF.

The V and J genes are TRBV11-2 and TRBJ2-2, with a weak D call TRBD1 (6 bases). The CDR3 runs to 15 residues. V shed 5 bases and J shed 4 bases, with 14 bases lying between them. Germline CDR1 and CDR2: SGHAT and FQNNGV. CDR3 protein: CASSRAGASTGELFF. The CDR3 coding sequence is TGTGCCAGCAGCCGAGCAGGGGCCTCCACCGGGGAGCTGTTTTTT.

V is TRBV7-3 and J is TRBJ2-3, with D uncertain. V was trimmed by 1 base and J by 5 bases, leaving 4 bases between them. The germline V gene encodes CDR1 SGHTA and CDR2 FQGTGA. This CDR3 has 12 residues. DNA for the CDR3: TGTGCCAGCAGCTTAAGCCGAGATACGCAGTATTTT. It codes for CASSLSRDTQYF.

The V call is TRBV24-1, the J call TRBJ1-5; D is ambiguous. Deletions cut 7 bases from V and 4 bases from J, with 4 bases between. Germline-derived CDR1 and CDR2 are KGHDR and SFDVKD. The CDR3 length is 11 residues. In nucleotides, the CDR3 is TGTGCCACCAGCGGGAATCAGCCCCAGCATTTT. The encoded protein is CATSGNQPQHF.

The DNA of the CDR3 is TGTGCCAGCAGTGTCAGCCGAGGCAGCCGAGACTACAATGAGCAGTTCTTC. As protein: CASSVSRGSRDYNEQFF. The chain employs TRBV6-1 and TRBJ2-1; D uncertain. CDR1 and CDR2 (germline): MNHNS, SASEGT. The CDR3 is made up of 17 amino acids. V was pared by 4 bases and J by 3 bases, with 19 bases between.